Reported below is one T cell receptor beta chain. These data originate in a study of blood T cell repertoires in COVID-19. The overall study: COVID-19 samples, acute and convalescent, were from the United States, Italy and Spain. PBMCs, B-cell-depleted T cells, or T cells were the source of the cDNA or gDNA that made up the material.

Authors' data handling: Estimated nucleated cell counts came from reference gene primer amplification. This table comes from immunoSEQ multiplex PCR, and its TCRdb copy is limited to in-frame clones, with some not included. D and trimming were read from the DNA, whereas the V and J calls and clone size are those reported in that table. The data show 300,000 to 400,000 clones, with about 90% seen just once and approximately 3.5% held by the top ten. Trimming at V came to 2 bases and at J to 6 bases, leaving 3 bases not matched to a gene. This CDR3 has 13 amino acids. Germline V gene data show CDR1 as SGHTA and CDR2 as FQGNSA.

The receptor's source is a woman younger than 30 who had recovered from COVID-19. Sequencing was performed on peripheral blood. The chain uses TRBV7-2 and TRBJ2-7, with 8 bases that match TRBD2. The CDR3 protein is CASSLNAGGEQYV. CDR3 in DNA: TGTGCCAGCAGCTTAAATGCGGGAGGCGAGCAGTACGTC.